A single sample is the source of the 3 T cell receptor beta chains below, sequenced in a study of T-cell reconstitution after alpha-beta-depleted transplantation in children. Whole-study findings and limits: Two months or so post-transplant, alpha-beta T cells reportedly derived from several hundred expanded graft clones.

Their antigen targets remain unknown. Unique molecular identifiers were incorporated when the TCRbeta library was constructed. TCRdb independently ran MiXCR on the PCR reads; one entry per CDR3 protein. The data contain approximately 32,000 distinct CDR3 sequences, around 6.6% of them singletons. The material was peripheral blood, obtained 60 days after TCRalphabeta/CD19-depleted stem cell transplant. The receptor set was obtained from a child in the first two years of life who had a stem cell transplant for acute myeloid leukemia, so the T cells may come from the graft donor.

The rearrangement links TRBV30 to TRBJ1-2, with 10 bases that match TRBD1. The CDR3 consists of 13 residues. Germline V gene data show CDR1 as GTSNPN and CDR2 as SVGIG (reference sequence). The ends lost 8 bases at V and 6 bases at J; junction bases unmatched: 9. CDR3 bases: TGTGCCGGGCCGACAGGGGGCCTACATGGCTACACCTTC. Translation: CAGPTGGLHGYTF. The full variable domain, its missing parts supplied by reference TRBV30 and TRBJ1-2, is SQTIHQWPATLVQPVGSPLSLECTVEGTSNPNLYWYRQAAGRGLQLLFYSVGIGQISSEVPQNLSASRPQDRQFILSSKKLLLSDSGFYLCAGPTGGLHGYTFGSGTRLTVV.

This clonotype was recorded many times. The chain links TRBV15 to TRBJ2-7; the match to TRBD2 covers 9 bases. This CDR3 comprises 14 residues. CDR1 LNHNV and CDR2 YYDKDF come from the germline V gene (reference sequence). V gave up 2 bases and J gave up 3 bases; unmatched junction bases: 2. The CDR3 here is CATSRSSGIYEQYF. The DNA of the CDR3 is TGTGCCACCAGCAGATCTAGCGGGATCTACGAGCAGTACTTC.

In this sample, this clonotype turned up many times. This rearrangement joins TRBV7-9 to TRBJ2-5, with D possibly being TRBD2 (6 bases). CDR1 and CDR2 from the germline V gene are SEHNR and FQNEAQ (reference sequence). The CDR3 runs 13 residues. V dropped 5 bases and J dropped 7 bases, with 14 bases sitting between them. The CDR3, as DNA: TGTGCCAGCAGCCCGGACCTGGGAGGGACCCAGTACTTC. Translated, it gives CASSPDLGGTQYF.